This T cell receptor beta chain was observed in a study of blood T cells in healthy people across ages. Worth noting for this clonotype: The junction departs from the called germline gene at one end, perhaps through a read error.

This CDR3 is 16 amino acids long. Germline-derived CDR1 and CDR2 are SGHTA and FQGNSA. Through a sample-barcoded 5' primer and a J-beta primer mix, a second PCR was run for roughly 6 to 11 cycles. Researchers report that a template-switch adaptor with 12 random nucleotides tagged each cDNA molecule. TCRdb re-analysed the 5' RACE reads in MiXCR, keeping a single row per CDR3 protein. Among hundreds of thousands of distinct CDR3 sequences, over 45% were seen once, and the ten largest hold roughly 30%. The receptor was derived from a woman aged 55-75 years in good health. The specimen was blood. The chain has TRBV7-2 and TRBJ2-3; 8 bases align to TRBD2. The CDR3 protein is CASSLEGTRGTDTQYF. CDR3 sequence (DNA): TGTGCCAGCAGCTTAGAAGGGACTAGGGGCACAGATACGCAGTACTTT.